These 21 T cell receptor beta chains were all obtained from the same sample, sequenced in a study of T-cell reconstitution after alpha-beta-depleted transplantation in children. A TCRbeta library incorporating unique molecular identifiers was prepared. TCRdb processed the PCR reads anew with MiXCR; each CDR3 protein has one entry. This sample has some 240,000 distinct CDR3 sequences; around 8.9% occur once, and the top ten carry roughly 5.1%. This specimen was PBMCs from the stem cell graft donor, taken from the stem cell graft. The receptors originated from a human donor who donated a stem cell graft to a child with SCID.

This clonotype has ten or more counts. The chain combines TRBV7-2 with TRBJ2-7; the D is unclear. V lost 2 bases and J 2 bases, leaving 13 bases between the germline ends. Germline V CDR1 and CDR2: SGHTA, FQGNSA. CDR3 length: 15 amino acids. CDR3 residues: CASSLQRFSPYEQYF. The CDR3, as DNA: TGTGCCAGCAGCTTACAGAGGTTTAGTCCCTACGAGCAGTACTTC.

This clonotype was detected ten times or more. Here the CDR3 DNA reads TGTGCCTGGAGTGAGGCAGGGTCCAGCTCTGGGGCCAACGTCCTGACTTTC. Its protein product is CAWSEAGSSSGANVLTF. This chain joins TRBV30 and TRBJ2-6; D might be TRBD1 (5 bases). V was trimmed by 1 base and J by 0 bases, leaving 13 bases between them. The CDR3 runs to 17 residues. The V gene's germline CDR1 is GTSNPN and CDR2 SVGIG (reference sequence).

This clonotype was seen many times. V usage is TRBV3-1 and J usage is TRBJ2-6, with D possibly TRBD1 on 5 matching bases. In germline, CDR1 is LGHDT, CDR2 YNNKEL (reference sequence). Between the trimmed V and J ends, which lost 6 bases and 1 base, there was a span of 19 bases. This CDR3 comprises 18 residues. As DNA, the CDR3 is TGTGCCAGCAGTCCTCGGGCAGGGTTGGTATCTGGGGCCAACGTCCTGACTTTC. This encodes CASSPRAGLVSGANVLTF.

This clonotype was observed at least ten times. V gene TRBV12-3 or TRBV12-4 combines with J gene TRBJ1-4; the match to TRBD1 covers 7 bases. The CDR3 is 17 residues long. V was pared by 3 bases and J by 2 bases, with 9 bases of the junction left unmatched. The CDR3 DNA reads TGTGCCAGCAGTTTTCTCCAGGGGGGAAGGACTAATGAAAAACTGTTTTTT. Its protein product is CASSFLQGGRTNEKLFF.

This clonotype showed up many times. The V and J genes are TRBV5-1 and TRBJ2-1; 10 bases map to TRBD2. The J segment lost 0 bases and the V segment lost 0 bases, leaving 9 bases of the junction unmatched. CDR1 is SGHRS, CDR2 YFSETQ, per germline. The CDR3 extends over 19 amino acids. The CDR3 is CASSLGRLAGVSSYNEQFF. CDR3 nucleotides: TGCGCCAGCAGCTTGGGCCGGCTAGCGGGGGTGAGCTCCTACAATGAGCAGTTCTTC.

This clonotype was detected many times. This chain connects TRBV5-6 to TRBJ1-1, with 7 bases aligning to TRBD1. CDR3 length equals 14 residues. Per germline, CDR1 SGHDT and CDR2 YYEEEE. After removal of 4 bases from V and 0 bases from J, the junction contained 3 bases not matched to a gene. The CDR3 DNA sequence: TGTGCCAGCAGCGGACAGGAGGTGAACACTGAAGCTTTCTTT. It encodes CASSGQEVNTEAFF.

This clonotype came up many times. This sequence joins TRBV5-1 and TRBJ2-3; the D is unclear. CDR3 length: 14 amino acids. Looked up from germline, CDR1 is SGHRS and CDR2 is YFSETQ. V lost 5 bases and J lost 3, with 13 bases in between. CDR3 residues: CASRWSLFTDTQYF. CDR3 nucleotides: TGCGCCAGCAGATGGAGCTTATTTACAGATACGCAGTATTTT.

The chain has TRBV19 and TRBJ2-2; 7 nucleotides align to TRBD2. Germline V gene sequence: CDR1 LNHDA, CDR2 SQIVND (reference sequence). J lost 4 bases, V lost 7 bases, and 12 bases had no gene match. The CDR3 sequence is 16 residues long. For the CDR3, the DNA is TGTGCCAGTACCGGACGGGACGGGGAGGGCACCGGGGAGCTGTTTTTT. It is translated as CASTGRDGEGTGELFF.

The gene calls are TRBV19 and TRBJ2-7, with 9 bases that match TRBD1. Germline V gene data show CDR1 as LNHDA and CDR2 as SQIVND (reference sequence). V lost 6 bases to trimming and J lost 6 bases; unmatched junction nucleotides: 9. The CDR3 is 14 amino acids. CDR3: CASSPFTGGVEQYF. The CDR3 DNA reads as TGTGCCAGTAGCCCTTTCACAGGGGGCGTCGAGCAGTACTTC.

This clonotype showed up many times. V and J are TRBV6-5 and TRBJ2-1; 8 bases map to TRBD2. The V and J ends lost 4 bases and 7 bases, in that order; junction bases with no gene match: 12. The CDR3 consists of 16 residues. The germline V gene has CDR1 MNHEY and CDR2 SVGAGI. The CDR3 DNA sequence: TGTGCCAGCAGTTCTTTCGGAGCGGGGGCTGGGAATGAGCAGTTCTTC. Translation gives CASSSFGAGAGNEQFF.

This clonotype was detected ten times or more. The V call is TRBV9, the J call TRBJ2-5, with D possibly matching TRBD2 (6 bases). Per germline, CDR1 SGDLS and CDR2 YYNGEE. The CDR3 runs to 13 residues. The V end was cut by 4 bases, the J end by 5 bases, with 12 bases between. CDR3 amino acids: CASSRGDYETQYF. The CDR3 DNA reads TGTGCCAGCAGCCGCGGGGATTACGAGACCCAGTACTTC. Together with reference TRBV9 and TRBJ2-5, the CDR3 gives the full variable domain: DSGVTQTPKHLITATGQRVTLRCSPRSGDLSVYWYQQSLDQGLQFLIQYYNGEERAKGNILERFSAQQFPDLHSELNLSSLELGDSALYFCASSRGDYETQYFGPGTRLLVL.

In its sample, this clonotype was seen many times. The V gene is TRBV29-1, the J gene TRBJ2-3; D is unresolved. Germline values: CDR1 SQVTM, CDR2 ANQGSEA. With 2 bases removed from V and 4 bases from J, the gap between germline ends came to 16 bases. The CDR3 totals 15 residues. DNA of the CDR3: TGCAGCGTTGAATCCGGCCTACCCTCGCCAGATACGCAGTATTTT. Encoded protein: CSVESGLPSPDTQYF.

This clonotype was counted at least ten times. The gene calls are TRBV28 and TRBJ2-5; D is unclear. Germline CDR1 MDHEN, CDR2 SYDVKM. V was shortened by 6 bases and J by 5 bases, with 7 bases between the two germline ends. This CDR3 region has 11 residues. In nucleotides, the CDR3 is TGTGCCAGCAGAACGTGGGAGACCCAGTACTTC. Protein sequence: CASRTWETQYF.

The chain has TRBV7-2 and TRBJ1-2; no reliable D call. The CDR3 totals 16 residues. From germline, CDR1 is SGHTA and CDR2 FQGNSA. V was shortened by 5 bases and J by 4 bases, with 20 bases between the two germline ends. CDR3 nucleotide sequence: TGTGCCAGCAGCCCCTGGGAGGGATCGCTGGGCTATGGCTACACCTTC. Encoded protein: CASSPWEGSLGYGYTF.

There are many counts of this clonotype. The chain joins TRBV12-3 or TRBV12-4 to TRBJ1-1; the D gene is possibly TRBD1 (5 bases). The CDR3 consists of 15 residues. Trimming stripped 2 bases from V and 5 bases from J, with 15 bases between. The CDR3 bases are TGTGCCAGCAGTTTAAGGGAGGGGCGAGGAACTGAAGCTTTCTTT. Translated, it gives CASSLREGRGTEAFF.

This clonotype was detected ten times or more. The CDR3 here is CASSPLRDTQYF. The DNA for the CDR3 is TGTGCCAGCAGCCCCCTGCGGGATACGCAGTATTTT. The gene calls are TRBV7-2 and TRBJ2-3; D not resolved. In germline, CDR1 is SGHTA, CDR2 FQGNSA. This CDR3 has 12 amino acids. Trimming stripped 5 bases from V and 6 bases from J, with 9 bases between. Drawing the rest from reference TRBV7-2 and TRBJ2-3, the complete variable domain is GAGVSQSPSNKVTEKGKDVELRCDPISGHTALYWYRQSLGQGLEFLIYFQGNSAPDKSGLPSDRFSAERTGGSVSTLTIQRTQQEDSAVYLCASSPLRDTQYFGPGTRLTVL.

The sample holds many counts of this clonotype. The chain employs TRBV11-1 and TRBJ2-2; no reliable D call. Germline V lookup: CDR1 SGHAT, CDR2 FQDESV (reference sequence). The CDR3 has 12 amino acids. V was shortened by 5 bases and J by 5 bases, with 6 bases between the two germline ends. The CDR3 sequence is CASSHRTGELFF. The CDR3 bases are TGTGCCAGCAGCCACCGAACCGGGGAGCTGTTTTTT.

This clonotype was detected ten times or more. The chain combines TRBV5-1 with TRBJ1-1; D perhaps matches TRBD1 (5 bases). The germline CDR1 and CDR2 sequences are SGHRS and YFSETQ. The V end was cut by 7 bases, the J end by 1 base, with 11 bases between. The CDR3 extends over 13 amino acids. The CDR3 spells CASARGENTEAFF. CDR3 coding DNA: TGCGCCAGCGCCCGGGGGGAGAACACTGAAGCTTTCTTT.

This clonotype was observed at least ten times. J is TRBJ1-3 and V is TRBV5-1; 11 positions agree with TRBD1. Germline-derived CDR1 and CDR2 are SGHRS and YFSETQ. CDR3 length: 16 residues. V lost 4 bases, J lost 4 bases, and 7 bases stayed unmatched. The CDR3 here is CASSGGQGATGNTIYF. The CDR3 DNA reads as TGCGCCAGCAGCGGCGGACAGGGGGCGACCGGAAACACCATATATTTT.

This chain uses TRBV21-1 with TRBJ1-5; the table gives TRBD1 as D, unverified against the DNA. TRBV21-1 represents a pseudogene. This CDR3 region has 17 residues. This CDR3 is CASSTPEGQENTQPQHF. The CDR3 region has the DNA TGTGCCAGCAGCACCCCAGAGGGACAGGAGAATACTCAGCCCCAGCATTTT.

Ten or more counts support this clonotype. The chain's CDR3 is CASAETTNEKLFF. The DNA for the CDR3 is TGTGCCAGCGCCGAGACAACTAATGAAAAACTGTTTTTT. This sequence joins TRBV7-9 and TRBJ1-4; no clear D gene. V gave up 8 bases and J gave up 0 bases, with 7 bases separating them. Germline V gene sequence: CDR1 SEHNR, CDR2 FQNEAQ (reference sequence). The CDR3 covers 13 residues. Drawing the rest from reference TRBV7-9 and TRBJ1-4, the complete variable domain is DTGVSQNPRHKITKRGQNVTFRCDPISEHNRLYWYRQTLGQGPEFLTYFQNEAQLEKSRLLSDRFSAERPKGSFSTLEIQRTEQGDSAMYLCASAETTNEKLFFGSGTQLSVL.